This T cell receptor beta chain is drawn from a study of blood T cell repertoires in COVID-19. About the study: Nucleic acid was either cDNA or gDNA, and it came from T cells, B-cell-depleted T cells, or PBMCs.

CDR3 length: 15 residues. The ends lost 4 bases at V and 12 bases at J; junction bases unmatched: 13. The V gene's germline CDR1 is LGHNT and CDR2 FRNRAP. Sequenced by immunoSEQ multiplex PCR; TCRdb stores in-frame clones only, minus some. The table records about 75,000 clones, roughly 88% of them present only once. Sequenced sample: peripheral blood. This sequence originates from a woman aged 45-60 years with acute or convalescent COVID-19. This chain joins TRBV12-5 and TRBJ2-1, with TRBD1 matching 9 bases. The CDR3 sequence is CASGSPGTGPVRQFF. CDR3 coding DNA: TGTGCTAGTGGTTCCCCCGGGACAGGGCCGGTTAGGCAGTTCTTC.